Reported below is one TCR beta chain. Its specificity is unknown. The V segment lost 0 bases and the J segment 7 bases; nucleotides outside the gene matches: 7. CDR1 is DFQATT, CDR2 SNEGSKA, per germline (reference sequence). This CDR3 region has 16 residues. The data were obtained in a study of T-cell memory formation after mild COVID-19. In the study overall: TCR clusters largely stayed donor specific. The study's findings and limits: Contracting CD4+ clones sat mainly in CM and EM; CD8+ in EMRA. A balance of CD4 and CD8 characterized clones contracting day 15 to 85, whereas later expanders leaned CD4+.

Via MiXCR, TCRdb re-called the 5' RACE reads, giving one row per CDR3 protein. The data contain about 470,000 distinct CDR3 sequences, around 25% of them singletons. The sequence came from an adult woman who had mild COVID-19 (a few samples of this study predate the infection). Cell type and time point are not known. The chain uses TRBV20-1 and TRBJ2-1; the match to TRBD2 covers 12 bases. The sample comprised PBMCs or a T cell subset sorted from them (not recorded which). CDR3 in amino acids: CSARDRLAGGRNEQFF. CDR3 nucleotides: TGCAGTGCTAGAGATCGGCTAGCGGGGGGGCGGAATGAGCAGTTCTTC.